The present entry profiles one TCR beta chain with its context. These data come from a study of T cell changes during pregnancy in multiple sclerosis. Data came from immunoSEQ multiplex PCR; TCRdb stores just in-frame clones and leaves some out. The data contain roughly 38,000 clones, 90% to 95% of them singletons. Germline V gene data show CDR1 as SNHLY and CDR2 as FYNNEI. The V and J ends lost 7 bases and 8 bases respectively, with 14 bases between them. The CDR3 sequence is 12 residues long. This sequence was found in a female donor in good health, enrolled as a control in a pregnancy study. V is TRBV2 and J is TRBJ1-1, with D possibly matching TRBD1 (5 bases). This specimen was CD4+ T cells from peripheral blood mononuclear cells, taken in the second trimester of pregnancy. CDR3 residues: CASMRGTPEAFF. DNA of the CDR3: TGTGCCAGCATGCGCGGGACTCCCGAAGCTTTCTTT.